This section outlines one T cell receptor beta chain sequence together with its context. These data originate in a study of T cell changes during pregnancy in multiple sclerosis. The CDR3 totals 14 residues. Germline V lookup: CDR1 SGHTA, CDR2 FQGTGA. V dropped 5 bases and J dropped 7 bases, with 15 bases sitting between them. Generated by immunoSEQ multiplex PCR, the TCRdb table keeps only in-frame clones and is missing some. The data hold about 29,000 clones, with around nine tenths observed a single time. This rearrangement joins TRBV7-3 to TRBJ2-1; a weak D match, TRBD2 (6 bases). The clonotype comes from a female donor with multiple sclerosis, enrolled in a pregnancy study. The material sequenced was CD8+ T cells from peripheral blood mononuclear cells, taken before pregnancy. The CDR3 sequence is CASSQRDSLNEQFF. In DNA form, the CDR3 reads TGTGCCAGCAGCCAAAGGGACTCCCTGAATGAGCAGTTCTTC.